These 13 T cell receptor beta chains share one sample of origin, sequenced in a study of CD4 T cells in relation to SARS-CoV-2 and coronaviruses. TCRdb's copy holds only in-frame clones and misses some; the assay was immunoSEQ multiplex PCR. The sample contains more than 25,000 clones, 75% of which appear only once. What these receptors recognize is not known. Unexposed donor CD4+ T cells date from about 2011-2018, before the COVID-19 pandemic. The cells were cultured for approximately 10 days before CD4+ T cells were isolated. Sequenced sample: CD4+ T cells from PBMCs, cultured in vitro. These receptors all come from a human donor in good health.

This clone occurred a few times. The V and J genes are TRBV5-1 and TRBJ1-2; perhaps TRBD1 as D (5 bases). This CDR3 has 13 amino acids. V lost 8 bases, J lost 4 bases, and 15 bases lay in between. CDR1 and CDR2 from the germline V gene are SGHRS and YFSETQ. This CDR3 is CASAGPVGYGYTF. For the CDR3, the DNA is TGCGCCAGTGCGGGACCCGTGGGCTATGGCTACACCTTC.

The chain employs TRBV4-3 and TRBJ2-1, with 12 bases aligning to TRBD2. The CDR3 is 19 residues long. CDR1 and CDR2 from the germline V gene are LGHNA and YSLEER. V lost 0 bases to trimming and J lost 0 bases; unmatched junction nucleotides: 6. The CDR3 nucleotides are TGCGCCAGCAGCCAAGATCTAGCGGGGGGGACGAGCTCCTACAATGAGCAGTTCTTC. Translated, it gives CASSQDLAGGTSSYNEQFF.

The V and J genes are TRBV30 and TRBJ1-2; D not certain. Germline V gene data show CDR1 as GTSNPN and CDR2 as SVGIG (reference sequence). The CDR3 sequence is 12 residues long. Trimming removed 4 bases from V and 6 bases from J, with 12 bases in between. Written as DNA, the CDR3 is TGTGCCTGGACAGCCTGGGCAGATGGCTACACCTTC. Its translation: CAWTAWADGYTF.

This clone is medium-sized by share. The V call is TRBV6-5, the J call TRBJ2-5; TRBD1 is a possible D gene (5 bases). The germline gives CDR1 MNHEY, CDR2 SVGAGI. The CDR3 covers 12 residues. Trimming left V 11 bases short and J 2 bases short, with 12 bases between. The CDR3: CALQQAQETQYF. For the CDR3, the DNA is TGTGCCCTCCAACAGGCTCAAGAGACCCAGTACTTC.

The gene calls are TRBV12-3 or TRBV12-4 and TRBJ2-7; D uncertain. Trimming cost V 6 bases and J 0 bases, with 9 bases left between them. The CDR3 length is 13 residues. In DNA, the CDR3 is TGTGCCAGCAGCCCAAGGAGCTCCTACGAGCAGTACTTC. Encoded protein: CASSPRSSYEQYF.

The rearrangement uses TRBV9 and TRBJ2-7, with D perhaps matching TRBD1 (6 bases). Trimming left V 0 bases short and J 2 bases short, with 9 bases between. The CDR3 extends over 14 amino acids. Looked up from germline, CDR1 is SGDLS and CDR2 is YYNGEE. The CDR3 DNA follows: TGTGCCAGCAGCGTAGCAGGGGCCCCCTACGAGCAGTACTTC. It codes for CASSVAGAPYEQYF.

V is TRBV27 and J is TRBJ1-1, with a possible D match to TRBD1 (5 bases). CDR3 length equals 15 residues. Germline-derived CDR1 and CDR2 are MNHEY and SMNVEV (reference sequence). Deletions cut 5 bases from V and 1 base from J, with 14 bases between. DNA for the CDR3: TGTGCCAGCAGTCCCCTTCAGGGCAAGAACACTGAAGCTTTCTTT. This encodes CASSPLQGKNTEAFF.

This clone was seen a single time. This chain connects TRBV30 to TRBJ2-5; D might be TRBD1 (6 bases). Per the germline V gene, CDR1 is GTSNPN and CDR2 is SVGIG (reference sequence). Trimming removed 0 bases at V and 5 bases at J, with 7 bases between. The CDR3 is made up of 12 amino acids. The CDR3 DNA sequence: TGTGCCTGGAGTGTACAGGGTGAGACCCAGTACTTC. Translating it yields CAWSVQGETQYF.

The rearrangement uses TRBV7-9 and TRBJ1-5, with no clear D. CDR3 size: 13 residues. Germline CDR1 is SEHNR and CDR2 is FQNEAQ (reference sequence). Trimming removed 3 bases from V and 6 bases from J, with 9 bases in between. CDR3 in amino acids: CASSFGLAQPQHF. DNA for the CDR3: TGTGCCAGCAGCTTCGGACTTGCTCAGCCCCAGCATTTT.

This rearrangement joins TRBV6-5 to TRBJ1-4, with TRBD1 as a possible D gene (5 bases). Germline CDR1 and CDR2: MNHEY and SVGAGI. CDR3 length: 14 residues. V was trimmed by 11 bases and J by 4 bases, leaving 17 bases between them. The CDR3 reads CAASRVGVNEKLFF. The CDR3 nucleotides are TGTGCCGCAAGCAGGGTTGGGGTTAATGAAAAACTGTTTTTT.

The chain links TRBV11-2 to TRBJ1-1; the match to TRBD1 covers 9 bases. There are 15 residues in the CDR3. Germline V CDR1 and CDR2: SGHAT, FQNNGV. Trimming cost V 5 bases and J 1 base; bases outside gene matches: 5. The chain's CDR3 is CASSVMGQGNTEAFF. CDR3 sequence (DNA): TGTGCCAGCAGCGTGATGGGACAGGGGAACACTGAAGCTTTCTTT.

The chain uses TRBV2 and TRBJ2-5, with TRBD2 matching over 9 bases. Trimming removed 4 bases from V and 2 bases from J; junction bases left unmatched: 5. The CDR3 sequence is 15 residues long. From germline, CDR1 is SNHLY and CDR2 FYNNEI. This chain's CDR3 is CASSAGLAQQETQYF. DNA for the CDR3: TGTGCCAGCAGTGCTGGACTAGCGCAACAAGAGACCCAGTACTTC.

This clone occurred a few times. The rearrangement joins TRBV19 to TRBJ2-2, with D perhaps matching TRBD1 or TRBD2 (5 bases each). V was pared by 6 bases and J by 13 bases, with 15 bases between. Looked up from germline, CDR1 is LNHDA and CDR2 is SQIVND (reference sequence). The CDR3 is 12 amino acids. CDR3 sequence reads: CASSQGEYRLFF. The CDR3 nucleotides are TGTGCCAGTAGCCAAGGGGAGTATAGGCTGTTTTTT.